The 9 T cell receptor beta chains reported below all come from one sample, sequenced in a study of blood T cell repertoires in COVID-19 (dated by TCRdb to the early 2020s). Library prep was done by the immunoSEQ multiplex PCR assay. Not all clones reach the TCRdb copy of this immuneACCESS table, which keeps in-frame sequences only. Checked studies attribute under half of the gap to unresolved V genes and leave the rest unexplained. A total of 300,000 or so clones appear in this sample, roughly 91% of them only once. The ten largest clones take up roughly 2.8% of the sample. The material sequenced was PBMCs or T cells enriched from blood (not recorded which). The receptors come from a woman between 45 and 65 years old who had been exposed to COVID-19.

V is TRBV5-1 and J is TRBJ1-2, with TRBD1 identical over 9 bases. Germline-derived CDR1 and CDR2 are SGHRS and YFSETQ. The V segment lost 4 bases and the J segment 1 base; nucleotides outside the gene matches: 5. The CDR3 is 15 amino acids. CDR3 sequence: CASSPGTGINYGYTF. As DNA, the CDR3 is TGCGCCAGCAGCCCGGGGACAGGGATTAACTATGGCTACACCTTC.

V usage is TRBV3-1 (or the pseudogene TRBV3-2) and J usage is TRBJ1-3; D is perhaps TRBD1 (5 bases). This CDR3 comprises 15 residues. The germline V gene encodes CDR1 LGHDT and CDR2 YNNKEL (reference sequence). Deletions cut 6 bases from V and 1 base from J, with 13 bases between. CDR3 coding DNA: TGTGCCAGCAGGAGGAACGACAGATCTGGAAACACCATATATTTT. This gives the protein CASRRNDRSGNTIYF.

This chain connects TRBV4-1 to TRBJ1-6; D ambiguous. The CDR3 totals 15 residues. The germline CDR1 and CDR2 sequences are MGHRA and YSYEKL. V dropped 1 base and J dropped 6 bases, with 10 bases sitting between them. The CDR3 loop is CASSQGWARNSPLHF. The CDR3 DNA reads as TGCGCCAGCAGCCAAGGATGGGCACGTAATTCACCCCTCCACTTT.

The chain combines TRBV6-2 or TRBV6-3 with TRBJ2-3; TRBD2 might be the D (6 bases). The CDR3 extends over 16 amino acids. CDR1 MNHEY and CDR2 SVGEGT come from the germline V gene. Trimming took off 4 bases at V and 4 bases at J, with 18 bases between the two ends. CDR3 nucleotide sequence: TGTGCCAGCAGTTGGTTCGGCGGGGTAGGTGCAGATACGCAGTATTTT. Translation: CASSWFGGVGADTQYF.

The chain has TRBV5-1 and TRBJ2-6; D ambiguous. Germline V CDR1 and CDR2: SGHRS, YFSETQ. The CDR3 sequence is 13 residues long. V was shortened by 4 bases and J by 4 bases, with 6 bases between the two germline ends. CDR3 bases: TGCGCCAGCAGCGTACAGGGGGCCAACGTCCTGACTTTC. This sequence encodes CASSVQGANVLTF.

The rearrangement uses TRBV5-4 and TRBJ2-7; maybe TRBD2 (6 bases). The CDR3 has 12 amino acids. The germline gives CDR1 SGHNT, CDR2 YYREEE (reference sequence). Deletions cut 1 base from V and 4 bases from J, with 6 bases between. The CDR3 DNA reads TGTGCCAGCAGCTTGCGGGGGTACGAGCAGTACTTC. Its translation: CASSLRGYEQYF.

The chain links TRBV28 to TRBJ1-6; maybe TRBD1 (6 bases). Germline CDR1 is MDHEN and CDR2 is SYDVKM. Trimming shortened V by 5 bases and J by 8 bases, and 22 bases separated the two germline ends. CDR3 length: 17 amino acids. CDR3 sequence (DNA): TGTGCCAGCAGTCACCAGATGACAGGCGAACGAGATTCACCCCTCCACTTT. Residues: CASSHQMTGERDSPLHF.

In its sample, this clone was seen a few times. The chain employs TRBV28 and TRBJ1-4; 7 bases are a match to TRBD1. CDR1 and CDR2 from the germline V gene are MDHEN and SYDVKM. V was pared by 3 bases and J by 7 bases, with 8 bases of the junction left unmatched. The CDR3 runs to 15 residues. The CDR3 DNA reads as TGTGCCAGCAGTTTGCCCACAGGGGAAGGTGAAAAACTGTTTTTT. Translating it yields CASSLPTGEGEKLFF.

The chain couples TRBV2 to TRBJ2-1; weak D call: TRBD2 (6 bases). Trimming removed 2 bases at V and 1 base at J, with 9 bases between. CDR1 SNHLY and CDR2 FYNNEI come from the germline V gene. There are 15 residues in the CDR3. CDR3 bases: TGTGCCAGCAGTGAATTGGGGGGATCCTACAATGAGCAGTTCTTC. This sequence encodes CASSELGGSYNEQFF.